This T cell receptor beta chain was obtained from a study of T cell changes during pregnancy in multiple sclerosis. Using immunoSEQ multiplex PCR, the repertoire was profiled, and TCRdb retains in-frame clones only, with some absent. The sample records about 66,000 clones, about 91% being singletons. With 6 bases removed from V and 2 bases from J, the gap between germline ends came to 8 bases. Germline-derived CDR1 and CDR2 are MNHEY and SMNVEV (reference sequence). There are 13 residues in the CDR3. The chain uses TRBV27 and TRBJ1-5; tentative D call: TRBD1 (5 bases). Sequenced material: CD8+ T cells from peripheral blood mononuclear cells, taken before pregnancy. The origin of this receptor is a female donor with multiple sclerosis, enrolled in a pregnancy study. The CDR3 reads CASSREGNQPQHF. The DNA of the CDR3 is TGTGCCAGCAGCAGGGAGGGCAATCAGCCCCAGCATTTT.